One and the same sample provided the 26 T cell receptor beta chains below, sequenced in a study of long-term antiretroviral therapy in people with HIV. Run at survey level, the immunoSEQ assay was version v3.0. Profiled with immunoSEQ multiplex PCR; TCRdb holds only in-frame clones, not every one. The sample holds about 14,000 clones; around 83% are singletons and the top ten take over 6%. Material: unsorted PBMCs, obtained 0.4 years after starting antiretroviral therapy. The receptors derive from a man aged 30 to 45 with HIV.

This clone has only a few counts. V and J are TRBV19 and TRBJ2-7, with 11 nucleotides matching TRBD2. Trimming cost V 8 bases and J 3 bases; bases outside gene matches: 0. The CDR3 loop spans 12 amino acids. From germline, CDR1 is LNHDA and CDR2 SQIVND (reference sequence). The CDR3 nucleotides read TGTGCCAGTGGACTAGCGGGCTACGAGCAGTACTTC. It codes for CASGLAGYEQYF.

DNA for the CDR3: TGTGCCAGCAGCCGACAGGGAACCACAGATACGCAGTATTTT. It encodes CASSRQGTTDTQYF. The V gene is TRBV27, the J gene TRBJ2-3, with 7 bases aligning to TRBD1. V lost 6 bases and J lost 2; bases outside the gene matches: 5. CDR1 and CDR2 (germline): MNHEY, SMNVEV (reference sequence). The length of the CDR3 is 14 residues.

The chain has TRBV28 and TRBJ2-7, with D tentatively TRBD2 (5 bases). The V and J ends lost 3 bases and 1 base respectively, with 13 bases between them. Looked up from germline, CDR1 is MDHEN and CDR2 is SYDVKM. The CDR3 extends over 15 amino acids. CDR3 loop: CASSFRGMGSYEQYF. The DNA for the CDR3 is TGTGCCAGCAGTTTTAGAGGGATGGGGTCCTACGAGCAGTACTTC.

The V gene is TRBV28, the J gene TRBJ2-7; the D gene is possibly TRBD1 (6 bases). The CDR3 is 14 amino acids. Germline CDR1 MDHEN, CDR2 SYDVKM. V gave up 7 bases and J gave up 0 bases, with 13 bases separating them. DNA of the CDR3: TGTGCCAGCAAGAGGGGGACCTACTCCTACGAGCAGTACTTC. It codes for CASKRGTYSYEQYF.

The rearrangement uses TRBV28 and TRBJ2-5; D call uncertain. Germline CDR1 is MDHEN and CDR2 is SYDVKM. There are 14 residues in the CDR3. Trimming pared 7 bases from V and 4 bases from J, leaving 16 bases between. CDR3 sequence reads: CASIGPSRAETQYF. DNA for the CDR3: TGTGCCAGCATAGGACCGAGTAGAGCAGAGACCCAGTACTTC.

V and J are TRBV10-3 and TRBJ2-2, with D hard to call. V lost 2 bases and J lost 4, with 8 bases in between. Germline assignment: CDR1 ENHRY and CDR2 SYGVKD. This CDR3 contains 14 residues. The CDR3 nucleotides are TGTGCCATCAGTGAGGGACGGTTCACCGGGGAGCTGTTTTTT. Translation: CAISEGRFTGELFF.

The rearrangement uses TRBV11-2 and TRBJ1-1, with a possible D match to TRBD1 (5 bases). This CDR3 is 15 amino acids long. Trimming removed 5 bases at V and 0 bases at J, with 13 bases between. CDR1 and CDR2 (germline): SGHAT, FQNNGV. Here the CDR3 reads CASSTRQFMNTEAFF. The CDR3 DNA reads as TGTGCCAGCAGCACCCGACAGTTCATGAACACTGAAGCTTTCTTT.

The chain combines TRBV11-1 with TRBJ1-1; D might be TRBD1 (6 bases). CDR3 size: 11 residues. Trimming left V 5 bases short and J 10 bases short, with 11 bases between. Germline V CDR1 and CDR2: SGHAT, FQDESV (reference sequence). CDR3 in amino acids: CASSPGHPAFF. Written as DNA, the CDR3 is TGTGCCAGCAGCCCGGGACACCCAGCTTTCTTT.

The V call is TRBV5-1, the J call TRBJ1-1; D remains unclear. Germline CDR1 and CDR2: SGHRS and YFSETQ. The CDR3 extends over 13 amino acids. Trimming stripped 4 bases from V and 6 bases from J, with 13 bases between. The CDR3 nucleotides read TGCGCCAGCAGCCTTGACTCCACATCTGAAGCTTTCTTT. It encodes CASSLDSTSEAFF. The complete variable domain, with remaining parts taken from reference TRBV5-1 and TRBJ1-1, reads KAGVTQTPRYLIKTRGQQVTLSCSPISGHRSVSWYQQTPGQGLQFLFEYFSETQRNKGNFPGRFSGRQFSNSRSEMNVSTLELGDSALYLCASSLDSTSEAFFGQGTRLTVV.

The chain carries TRBV4-1 and TRBJ1-2; no clear D. V lost 0 bases, J lost 6 bases, and 8 bases lay in between. The CDR3 spans 13 residues. Germline V gives CDR1 MGHRA, CDR2 YSYEKL. The CDR3, as DNA: TGCGCCAGCAGCCAAGATTATTGGGATGGCTACACCTTC. Its protein product is CASSQDYWDGYTF.

The chain uses TRBV30 and TRBJ2-2; the match to TRBD1 covers 9 bases. Germline V gene lookup returns CDR1 GTSNPN and CDR2 SVGIG (reference sequence). The V gene end was trimmed by 2 bases and the J gene end by 7 bases; junction bases not matched to a gene: 2. There are 13 residues in the CDR3. The CDR3 reads CAWSWTGDGELFF. The DNA of the CDR3 is TGTGCCTGGAGTTGGACAGGGGACGGGGAGCTGTTTTTT.

This chain links TRBV5-1 with TRBJ2-3; D is possibly TRBD2 (6 bases). V was cut by 0 bases and J by 3 bases, with 11 bases left in between. Germline-derived CDR1 and CDR2 are SGHRS and YFSETQ. CDR3 length equals 15 residues. This CDR3 reads CASSLGTTVTDTQYF. CDR3 nucleotide sequence: TGCGCCAGCAGCTTGGGGACTACAGTAACAGATACGCAGTATTTT.

The sample holds a few counts of this clone. The rearrangement joins TRBV28 to TRBJ1-4; 8 bases align to TRBD1. The V gene end was trimmed by 4 bases and the J gene end by 5 bases; junction bases not matched to a gene: 6. The CDR3 is made up of 15 amino acids. CDR1 MDHEN and CDR2 SYDVKM come from the germline V gene. The CDR3 DNA sequence: TGTGCCAGCAGTTCCGGGACAGGACCAAATGAAAAACTGTTTTTT. Amino acid sequence: CASSSGTGPNEKLFF. Together with reference TRBV28 and TRBJ1-4, the CDR3 gives the full variable domain: DVKVTQSSRYLVKRTGEKVFLECVQDMDHENMFWYRQDPGLGLRLIYFSYDVKMKEKGDIPEGYSVSREKKERFSLILESASTNQTSMYLCASSSGTGPNEKLFFGSGTQLSVL.

CDR3 sequence reads: CSVGGGLAQKSEETQYF. The DNA of the CDR3 is TGCAGCGTTGGGGGTGGGCTAGCGCAAAAGAGTGAAGAGACCCAGTACTTC. The chain carries TRBV29-1 and TRBJ2-5; a weak D match, TRBD2 (6 bases). V lost 4 bases, J lost 3 bases, and 24 bases lay in between. The CDR3 extends over 17 amino acids. The germline V gene encodes CDR1 SQVTM and CDR2 ANQGSEA.

This clone was detected only once. The chain is built from TRBV6-1 and TRBJ1-4; D is unresolved. The germline V gene has CDR1 MNHNS and CDR2 SASEGT. Trimming cost V 4 bases and J 8 bases, with 14 bases left between them. The CDR3 length is 14 residues. CDR3 protein: CASSVGGSGEKLFF. CDR3 bases: TGTGCCAGCAGTGTGGGCGGAAGTGGGGAAAAACTGTTTTTT.

The chain recombines TRBV29-1 with TRBJ2-1, with no clear D. The germline V and J ends were trimmed by 7 bases and 5 bases, with 9 bases remaining between them. Per the germline V gene, CDR1 is SQVTM and CDR2 is ANQGSEA. The CDR3 covers 11 residues. The CDR3 spells CSGRAHNEQFF. DNA of the CDR3: TGCAGCGGCCGGGCCCACAATGAGCAGTTCTTC.

This sequence joins TRBV30 and TRBJ1-5; no firm D call. The CDR3 runs 13 residues. The V and J ends lost 4 bases and 3 bases respectively, with 10 bases between them. The germline V gene encodes CDR1 GTSNPN and CDR2 SVGIG (reference sequence). The CDR3 DNA reads TGTGCCTGGACAGTCAGCGACAATCAGCCCCAGCATTTT. It codes for CAWTVSDNQPQHF. The variable domain in full, completed from reference TRBV30 and TRBJ1-5, reads SQTIHQWPATLVQPVGSPLSLECTVEGTSNPNLYWYRQAAGRGLQLLFYSVGIGQISSEVPQNLSASRPQDRQFILSSKKLLLSDSGFYLCAWTVSDNQPQHFGDGTRLSIL.

The sample holds one count of this clone. This chain joins TRBV28 and TRBJ1-2; maybe TRBD1 (6 bases). V was trimmed by 3 bases and J by 4 bases, leaving 18 bases between them. Germline V gene data show CDR1 as MDHEN and CDR2 as SYDVKM. There are 16 residues in the CDR3. The CDR3 here is CASSFSPGGQGYGYTF. CDR3 sequence (DNA): TGTGCCAGCAGTTTTTCCCCTGGGGGGCAAGGCTATGGCTACACCTTC.

This chain links TRBV4-1 with TRBJ1-5; TRBD1 is a possible D gene (6 bases). V was clipped by 7 bases and J by 3 bases, with 19 bases between them. The CDR3 has 16 amino acids. Looked up from germline, CDR1 is MGHRA and CDR2 is YSYEKL. CDR3 in DNA: TGCGCCAGCACCCGTGATGTTGACAGGCTCAATCAGCCCCAGCATTTT. It yields the protein CASTRDVDRLNQPQHF.

This rearrangement joins TRBV28 to TRBJ2-4; TRBD2 matches at 9 bases. The J segment lost 4 bases and the V segment lost 3 bases, leaving 7 bases of the junction unmatched. From germline, CDR1 is MDHEN and CDR2 SYDVKM. This CDR3 contains 16 residues. The CDR3 nucleotides are TGTGCCAGCAGTTTGATTGACAGCGGGGGGAAAAACATTCAGTACTTC. Translation gives CASSLIDSGGKNIQYF.

This chain joins TRBV7-9 and TRBJ2-1, with TRBD2 identical over 12 bases. The germline CDR1 and CDR2 sequences are SEHNR and FQNEAQ (reference sequence). The CDR3 is made up of 19 amino acids. Losses at the gene ends were 9 bases for V and 5 bases for J; bases not matched to a gene: 20. The CDR3 is CASGGRERTSGKTNNEQFF. The CDR3 coding sequence is TGTGCCAGTGGGGGGAGGGAGAGGACTAGCGGGAAGACGAACAATGAGCAGTTCTTC.

The V and J genes are TRBV5-8 and TRBJ2-6; no definite D call. The CDR3 sequence is 15 residues long. V lost 1 base, J lost 0 bases, and 5 bases lay in between. In germline, CDR1 is SGHTS, CDR2 YDEGEE. CDR3 protein: CASSLRLSGANVLTF. The DNA for the CDR3 is TGTGCCAGCAGCTTGCGGCTCTCTGGGGCCAACGTCCTGACTTTC.

The V gene is TRBV5-6, the J gene TRBJ2-3; 8 positions agree with TRBD2. The junction had 9 bases not matched to a gene; V was cut back by 4 bases and J by 2 bases. Per germline, CDR1 SGHDT and CDR2 YYEEEE. The CDR3 is made up of 16 amino acids. The CDR3 region is CASSGGRTYYTDTQYF. The CDR3 DNA reads TGTGCCAGCAGCGGCGGGAGGACCTACTACACAGATACGCAGTATTTT. Using reference TRBV5-6 and TRBJ2-3 for the parts outside the CDR3, the full variable domain is DAGVTQSPTHLIKTRGQQVTLRCSPKSGHDTVSWYQQALGQGPQFIFQYYEEEERQRGNFPDRFSGHQFPNYSSELNVNALLLGDSALYLCASSGGRTYYTDTQYFGPGTRLTVL.

The rearrangement uses TRBV10-3 and TRBJ1-3; TRBD1 matches at 9 bases. CDR3 size: 15 residues. Trimming took 10 bases from V and 0 from J; bases not matched to a gene: 7. Germline V lookup: CDR1 ENHRY, CDR2 SYGVKD. The CDR3 sequence is CATGDRVGSGNTIYF. CDR3 DNA sequence: TGTGCCACCGGGGACAGGGTCGGCTCTGGAAACACCATATATTTT.

The chain carries TRBV7-9 and TRBJ2-7, with 8 positions matching TRBD1. The CDR3 spans 14 residues. The junction had 5 bases not matched to a gene; V was cut back by 2 bases and J by 5 bases. Germline V lookup: CDR1 SEHNR, CDR2 FQNEAQ (reference sequence). CDR3 in amino acids: CASSLPGQVHEQYF. CDR3 bases: TGTGCCAGCAGCTTACCGGGACAGGTTCACGAGCAGTACTTC.

This chain joins TRBV2 and TRBJ2-7; possible D gene TRBD2, 6 bases. The CDR3 consists of 13 residues. CDR1 is SNHLY and CDR2 is FYNNEI in the germline V gene. Trimming stripped 7 bases from V and 3 bases from J, with 13 bases between. The CDR3 spells CASNTGGDYEQYF. The CDR3 nucleotides read TGTGCCAGCAACACCGGGGGTGACTACGAGCAGTACTTC.